One sample yielded the 28 T cell receptor beta chains listed below, sequenced in a study of T cell responses to AZD1222 COVID-19 vaccine (dated by TCRdb to the early 2020s). What this sample's time point label stands for: about 28 days (+/-7) after the second vaccine dose. Library creation used the immunoSEQ multiplex PCR assay. Drawn from immuneACCESS, this table holds only the in-frame rearrangements with V and J called that TCRdb kept. Clones are partly lost; checked studies trace under half to an unresolved V gene and leave the rest unexplained. The sample yields roughly 100,000 clones; roughly 89% were counted once. Roughly 45% of the sample rests with the top ten. This specimen was peripheral blood, taken 28 days after the second AZD1222 dose. Every receptor here comes from an adult who received the AZD1222 COVID-19 vaccine.

The chain employs TRBV7-2 and TRBJ2-3, with 12 bases identical to TRBD2. Trimming at V came to 5 bases and at J to 4 bases, leaving 10 bases not matched to a gene. Germline values: CDR1 SGHTA, CDR2 FQGNSA. CDR3 size: 17 residues. Here the CDR3 reads CASSPRLAGGPADTQYF. CDR3 DNA: TGTGCCAGCAGCCCCCGCCTAGCGGGAGGGCCAGCAGATACGCAGTATTTT.

The gene calls are TRBV28 and TRBJ1-4; TRBD1 might be the D (6 bases). The CDR3 has 14 amino acids. V lost 4 bases and J 5 bases, leaving 11 bases between the germline ends. CDR1 MDHEN and CDR2 SYDVKM come from the germline V gene. The CDR3, as DNA: TGTGCCAGCAGTTCGACAGGCCTGAATGAAAAACTGTTTTTT. This encodes CASSSTGLNEKLFF.

V usage is TRBV28 and J usage is TRBJ1-6; TRBD1 matches at 7 bases. With 7 bases clipped from V and 5 bases from J, the junction kept 11 bases outside the gene matches. The CDR3 consists of 16 residues. Germline CDR1 is MDHEN and CDR2 is SYDVKM. The CDR3 coding sequence is TGTGCCAGCACCGATCTTCTTACAGGGGATAATTCACCCCTCCACTTT. Translated: CASTDLLTGDNSPLHF.

This chain links TRBV19 with TRBJ2-1, with unresolved D. Deletions cut 6 bases from V and 0 bases from J, with 9 bases between. The V gene's germline CDR1 is LNHDA and CDR2 SQIVND (reference sequence). This CDR3 region has 14 residues. This CDR3 is CASRSRSSYNEQFF. CDR3 nucleotide sequence: TGTGCCAGTAGGAGTAGAAGCTCCTACAATGAGCAGTTCTTC.

Of note for this clone: Sequence at one end of the junction differs from germline and may be a read error. The V and J genes are TRBV5-1 and TRBJ2-7; D could derive from TRBD1 or TRBD2 (5 bases each). The CDR3 has 14 residues. Germline V gene data show CDR1 as SGHRS and CDR2 as YFSETQ. CDR3 in amino acids: CASSWVGDSSEQYF. CDR3 DNA sequence: TGCGCCAGCAGCTGGGTGGGGGATTCCTCCGAGCAGTACTTC.

V gene TRBV5-4 combines with J gene TRBJ1-2; 8 nucleotides agree with TRBD1. Germline CDR1 is SGHNT and CDR2 is YYREEE (reference sequence). With V trimmed by 4 bases and J by 7 bases, 6 bases remained unmatched. The CDR3 totals 13 residues. The CDR3 region has the DNA TGTGCCAGCAGCAAGGACAGGGACCCTGGCTACACCTTC. Encoded protein: CASSKDRDPGYTF.

Turning to this clone: The same CDR3 is also encoded by other DNA sequences in this sample. The rearrangement uses TRBV3-1 (or the pseudogene TRBV3-2) and TRBJ2-1, with 12 bases that match TRBD2. Germline assignment: CDR1 LGHDT and CDR2 YNNKEL (reference sequence). J gave up 6 bases and V 0 bases, and 0 bases lay outside the gene matches. The CDR3 is 15 amino acids. This chain's CDR3 is CASSQELAGGNEQFF. The CDR3 DNA reads as TGTGCCAGCAGCCAAGAACTAGCGGGGGGCAATGAGCAGTTCTTC.

The chain has TRBV9 and TRBJ2-3, with 8 bases matching TRBD2. CDR1 and CDR2 (germline): SGDLS, YYNGEE. Losses at the gene ends were 4 bases for V and 4 bases for J; bases not matched to a gene: 11. The CDR3 has 16 amino acids. CDR3 region: CASSIQIETSADTQYF. The CDR3 coding sequence is TGTGCCAGCAGCATCCAGATTGAGACTAGCGCAGATACGCAGTATTTT. The full variable domain, with the rest looked up from reference TRBV9 and TRBJ2-3, is DSGVTQTPKHLITATGQRVTLRCSPRSGDLSVYWYQQSLDQGLQFLIQYYNGEERAKGNILERFSAQQFPDLHSELNLSSLELGDSALYFCASSIQIETSADTQYFGPGTRLTVL.

This chain connects TRBV2 to TRBJ2-3; 9 nucleotides agree with TRBD2. The CDR3 consists of 14 residues. With 4 bases clipped from V and 8 bases from J, the junction kept 7 bases outside the gene matches. Germline lookup yields CDR1 SNHLY and CDR2 FYNNEI. CDR3 bases: TGTGCCAGCAGTGCCCTAGCGGGAAAGAGTACGCAGTATTTT. Translation: CASSALAGKSTQYF.

The chain is built from TRBV6-5 and TRBJ2-3, with TRBD2 matching over 10 bases. From germline, CDR1 is MNHEY and CDR2 SVGAGI. J lost 5 bases, V lost 7 bases, and 6 bases had no gene match. CDR3 size: 14 residues. CDR3 sequence: CASIQREGGDTQYF. The CDR3 DNA sequence: TGTGCCAGCATCCAGCGGGAGGGCGGAGATACGCAGTATTTT.

The chain uses TRBV30 and TRBJ2-7, with D tentatively TRBD2 (6 bases). V dropped 3 bases and J dropped 0 bases, with 6 bases sitting between them. The CDR3 consists of 12 residues. CDR1 and CDR2 (germline): GTSNPN, SVGIG (reference sequence). This CDR3 is CAWRGGSYEQYF. The CDR3 DNA is TGTGCCTGGAGGGGAGGCTCCTACGAGCAGTACTTC.

This clone appeared once. The chain is built from TRBV30 and TRBJ2-7; D is unresolved. Germline assignment: CDR1 GTSNPN and CDR2 SVGIG (reference sequence). Trimming left V 0 bases short and J 6 bases short, with 12 bases between. The CDR3 is 13 amino acids. The CDR3 DNA reads as TGTGCCTGGAGTGTACTCATCAGCTCCGAGCAGTACTTC. As protein: CAWSVLISSEQYF.

The DNA of the CDR3 is TGTGCCTGGGGGGGGGAAATGAACACTGAAGCTTTCTTT. This translates into CAWGGEMNTEAFF. V gene TRBV30 combines with J gene TRBJ1-1, with D possibly matching TRBD1 (5 bases). V lost 5 bases and J lost 0, with 10 bases in between. Germline V gene lookup returns CDR1 GTSNPN and CDR2 SVGIG (reference sequence). The CDR3 runs 13 residues.

V gene TRBV18 combines with J gene TRBJ1-1; no clear D gene. Germline loops: CDR1 KGHSH, CDR2 LQKENI. This CDR3 comprises 14 residues. Trimming took 6 bases from V and 4 from J, leaving 15 bases between them. CDR3: CASSSRTESTEAFF. CDR3 DNA: TGTGCCAGCTCTTCCAGGACGGAGAGCACTGAAGCTTTCTTT. Together with reference TRBV18 and TRBJ1-1, the CDR3 gives the full variable domain: NAGVMQNPRHLVRRRGQEARLRCSPMKGHSHVYWYRQLPEEGLKFMVYLQKENIIDESGMPKERFSAEFPKEGPSILRIQQVVRGDSAAYFCASSSRTESTEAFFGQGTRLTVV.

The chain has TRBV6-5 and TRBJ2-5; 8 bases agree with TRBD2. Trimming at V came to 6 bases and at J to 5 bases, leaving 11 bases not matched to a gene. The V gene's germline CDR1 is MNHEY and CDR2 SVGAGI. The CDR3 is 15 amino acids. This CDR3 reads CASSKMLAGAETQYF. In nucleotides, the CDR3 is TGTGCCAGCAGCAAAATGCTAGCGGGCGCCGAGACCCAGTACTTC.

The V call is TRBV18, the J call TRBJ2-7; 8 positions agree with TRBD2. From germline, CDR1 is KGHSH and CDR2 LQKENI. V dropped 6 bases and J dropped 7; count of bases not matched to a gene: 8. CDR3 size: 13 residues. The CDR3 bases are TGTGCCAGCTCGCGTAGCGGGGTTGAGGAGCAGTACTTC. This codes for CASSRSGVEEQYF.

The rearrangement uses TRBV30 and TRBJ1-3, with D possibly TRBD1 on 6 matching bases. This CDR3 comprises 14 residues. Germline-derived CDR1 and CDR2 are GTSNPN and SVGIG (reference sequence). The V end was cut by 1 base, the J end by 7 bases, with 14 bases between. CDR3 residues: CAWSGGGPGNTIYF. The CDR3, as DNA: TGTGCCTGGAGTGGCGGGGGCCCAGGGAACACCATATATTTT.

The chain combines TRBV7-9 with TRBJ2-3; 12 nucleotides align to TRBD1. This CDR3 spans 18 amino acids. V trimming: 5 bases; J trimming: 4 bases; junction bases outside the gene matches: 13. Per germline, CDR1 SEHNR and CDR2 FQNEAQ (reference sequence). CDR3 sequence (DNA): TGTGCCAGCAGCGGTATGCTTCGGGACAGGGGGCAGTCAGATACGCAGTATTTT. This sequence encodes CASSGMLRDRGQSDTQYF.

The chain employs TRBV18 and TRBJ2-1; 7 bases are a match to TRBD1. Germline V gene sequence: CDR1 KGHSH, CDR2 LQKENI. The J segment lost 7 bases and the V segment lost 2 bases, leaving 5 bases of the junction unmatched. The CDR3 sequence is 14 residues long. The CDR3 coding sequence is TGTGCCAGCTCACCATACAGGGGCGGGAATGAGCAGTTCTTC. Residues: CASSPYRGGNEQFF.

The rearrangement joins TRBV7-3 to TRBJ2-7; 7 positions match TRBD2. Germline CDR1 reads SGHTA; CDR2 reads FQGTGA. V was pared by 3 bases and J by 2 bases, with 10 bases of the junction left unmatched. This CDR3 spans 16 amino acids. CDR3: CASSFWGTTVTYEQYF. The CDR3 DNA reads as TGTGCCAGCAGCTTCTGGGGGACTACCGTAACCTACGAGCAGTACTTC.

V is TRBV15 and J is TRBJ1-4; tentatively, D is TRBD1 (5 bases). V lost 0 bases to trimming and J lost 0 bases, with 8 bases between them. The V gene's germline CDR1 is LNHNV and CDR2 YYDKDF (reference sequence). The CDR3 extends over 16 amino acids. The CDR3 nucleotides read TGTGCCACCAGCAGAGATCTGACAGCAACTAATGAAAAACTGTTTTTT. It yields the protein CATSRDLTATNEKLFF.

The J gene is TRBJ2-7, the V gene TRBV5-4, with 9 bases that match TRBD2. Unmatched junction bases numbered 5, after V lost 5 bases and J lost 5 bases. This CDR3 spans 13 amino acids. Germline-derived CDR1 and CDR2 are SGHNT and YYREEE (reference sequence). The CDR3 spells CASRLAGRNEQYF. The CDR3 nucleotides read TGTGCCAGCAGGCTAGCGGGAAGAAACGAGCAGTACTTC.

The CDR3 DNA reads TGTGCCAGCTCCCGTACGACGGATAGCTCTGGGGCCAACGTCCTGACTTTC. Amino acid sequence: CASSRTTDSSGANVLTF. The V and J genes are TRBV18 and TRBJ2-6, with D hard to call. CDR1 is KGHSH and CDR2 is LQKENI in the germline V gene. Trimming left V 6 bases short and J 0 bases short, with 15 bases between. The CDR3 extends over 17 amino acids.

This clone was seen a single time. The rearrangement links TRBV6-5 to TRBJ1-3; a possible D gene is TRBD1 (5 bases). The CDR3 runs to 16 residues. Trimming shortened V by 2 bases and J by 3 bases, and 14 bases separated the two germline ends. In germline, CDR1 is MNHEY, CDR2 SVGAGI. The DNA of the CDR3 is TGTGCCAGCAGTTACCTCTCGGGGGAGGATGGAAACACCATATATTTT. Translation: CASSYLSGEDGNTIYF.

The V gene is TRBV24-1, the J gene TRBJ1-2; D possibly corresponds to TRBD1 (6 bases). The ends were cut back, 3 bases at V and 7 bases at J, with 8 bases in the middle. Germline values: CDR1 KGHDR, CDR2 SFDVKD. CDR3 size: 12 residues. The CDR3 loop is CATSDHRAGYTF. The CDR3 bases are TGTGCCACCAGTGATCACAGGGCTGGCTACACCTTC.

This clone occurred a few times. The rearrangement joins TRBV7-2 to TRBJ2-7; D could derive from TRBD1 or TRBD2 (5 bases each). Trimming took 2 bases from V and 3 from J, leaving 14 bases between them. The V gene's germline CDR1 is SGHTA and CDR2 FQGNSA. This CDR3 is 15 amino acids long. The CDR3 reads CASSLRSRGVYEQYF. CDR3 nucleotide sequence: TGTGCCAGCAGCTTAAGGTCTAGGGGAGTCTACGAGCAGTACTTC.

This chain links TRBV28 with TRBJ2-7; no clear D. The CDR3 is 11 residues long. Per germline, CDR1 MDHEN and CDR2 SYDVKM. V was shortened by 2 bases and J by 7 bases, with 6 bases between the two germline ends. CDR3 nucleotides: TGTGCCAGCAGTTTAAATAGGGAGCAGTACTTC. It codes for CASSLNREQYF.

V usage is TRBV5-1 and J usage is TRBJ1-1, with a tentative D call TRBD1 (5 bases). Deletions cut 4 bases from V and 4 bases from J, with 14 bases between. The CDR3 extends over 14 amino acids. The germline V gene has CDR1 SGHRS and CDR2 YFSETQ. The CDR3 reads CASSHSSGGTEAFF. CDR3 bases: TGCGCCAGCAGCCACTCAAGTGGGGGCACTGAAGCTTTCTTT.